The 16 T cell receptor beta chains presented below share a single source sample, sequenced in a study of T cell repertoires in cytomegalovirus infection. TCRdb reprocessed the reads with MiXCR, giving one entry per CDR3 protein. The data show roughly 200,000 distinct CDR3 sequences, with roughly 17% seen just once and around 27% held by the top ten. Sequencing was done on a sample of CD8+ T cells from PBMCs. These receptors all stem from a human donor in good health (CMV status not recorded). Some clones in this sample may be carry-over from other donors' samples.

This clonotype was seen a handful of times. The genes are TRBV7-6 and TRBJ1-1; no firm D call. This CDR3 has 13 amino acids. V was cut by 8 bases and J by 2 bases, with 12 bases left in between. Germline V gene lookup returns CDR1 SGHVS and CDR2 FNYEAQ. The CDR3 reads CASSSQVNTEAFF. In DNA form, the CDR3 reads TGTGCCAGCTCCTCTCAGGTTAACACTGAAGCTTTCTTT. The complete variable domain, with remaining parts taken from reference TRBV7-6 and TRBJ1-1, reads GAGVSQSPRYKVTKRGQDVALRCDPISGHVSLYWYRQALGQGPEFLTYFNYEAQQDKSGLPNDRFSAERPEGSISTLTIQRTEQRDSAMYRCASSSQVNTEAFFGQGTRLTVV.

The rearrangement joins TRBV7-9 to TRBJ1-5, with TRBD1 as a possible D gene (5 bases). The CDR3 extends over 16 amino acids. V was shortened by 2 bases and J by 0 bases, with 11 bases between the two germline ends. Germline values: CDR1 SEHNR, CDR2 FQNEAQ (reference sequence). CDR3 in amino acids: CASSLMDTHSNQPQHF. CDR3 DNA: TGTGCCAGCAGCTTAATGGACACTCATAGCAATCAGCCCCAGCATTTT.

This clonotype was counted only a few times. The J gene is TRBJ1-5, the V gene TRBV7-6, with a possible D match to TRBD1 (5 bases). The CDR3 is 14 amino acids. Germline CDR1 and CDR2: SGHVS and FNYEAQ. Trimming left V 0 bases short and J 6 bases short, with 9 bases between. CDR3 DNA sequence: TGTGCCAGCAGCTTAGCCCAGGGCGGTCAGCCCCAGCATTTT. The encoded protein is CASSLAQGGQPQHF.

The rearrangement links TRBV12-5 to TRBJ2-2; D ambiguous. This CDR3 is 13 amino acids long. Between the trimmed V and J ends, which lost 1 base and 4 bases, there was a span of 4 bases. The germline CDR1 and CDR2 sequences are LGHNT and FRNRAP. The CDR3 here is CASGLGGTGELFF. The DNA for the CDR3 is TGTGCTAGTGGTTTGGGCGGCACCGGGGAGCTGTTTTTT.

This clonotype was counted ten times or more. The chain employs TRBV28 and TRBJ2-7; 8 bases are a match to TRBD1. The CDR3 consists of 15 residues. Germline lookup yields CDR1 MDHEN and CDR2 SYDVKM. With V trimmed by 5 bases and J by 4 bases, 10 bases remained unmatched. In DNA form, the CDR3 reads TGTGCCAGCAGTCCTCGGACAGGGCATTTATACGAGCAGTACTTC. Translated: CASSPRTGHLYEQYF. Drawing the rest from reference TRBV28 and TRBJ2-7, the complete variable domain is DVKVTQSSRYLVKRTGEKVFLECVQDMDHENMFWYRQDPGLGLRLIYFSYDVKMKEKGDIPEGYSVSREKKERFSLILESASTNQTSMYLCASSPRTGHLYEQYFGPGTRLTVT.

The chain carries TRBV4-3 and TRBJ2-2; a possible D gene is TRBD1 (6 bases). Trimming shortened V by 0 bases and J by 4 bases, and 12 bases separated the two germline ends. Germline CDR1 and CDR2: LGHNA and YSLEER. The CDR3 runs 16 residues. The CDR3 nucleotides are TGCGCCAGCAGCCAAGAGATACAGGGCGGCACCGGGGAGCTGTTTTTT. As protein: CASSQEIQGGTGELFF.

The J gene is TRBJ2-1, the V gene TRBV20-1; D is possibly TRBD2 (7 bases). CDR1 and CDR2 from the germline V gene are DFQATT and SNEGSKA (reference sequence). The CDR3 has 15 residues. The germline V and J ends were trimmed by 6 bases and 6 bases, with 21 bases remaining between them. The CDR3 loop reads CSANGGAGEPNEQFF. In DNA, the CDR3 is TGCAGTGCCAATGGGGGGGCAGGGGAACCCAATGAGCAGTTCTTC.

The chain recombines TRBV2 with TRBJ2-5, with TRBD2 matching 14 bases. The length of the CDR3 is 18 residues. V shed 4 bases, J shed 0 bases, and the junction held 7 bases outside the gene matches. Per the germline V gene, CDR1 is SNHLY and CDR2 is FYNNEI. CDR3 sequence: CASSATRLAGGYQETQYF. The CDR3 nucleotides are TGTGCCAGCAGTGCCACCCGACTAGCGGGGGGGTACCAAGAGACCCAGTACTTC.

V gene TRBV7-3 combines with J gene TRBJ2-7; D perhaps matches TRBD2 (6 bases). In germline, CDR1 is SGHTA, CDR2 FQGTGA. The CDR3 covers 15 residues. Trimming removed 7 bases from V and 4 bases from J, with 20 bases in between. The DNA for the CDR3 is TGTGCCAGCACCACACCACTGGAGGGTCAGTACGAGCAGTACTTC. This sequence encodes CASTTPLEGQYEQYF.

This clonotype was seen only a few times. The genes are TRBV12-3 or TRBV12-4 and TRBJ1-1, with TRBD1 identical over 9 bases. The V gene end was trimmed by 5 bases and the J gene end by 2 bases; junction bases not matched to a gene: 9. This CDR3 has 16 amino acids. The CDR3 coding sequence is TGTGCCAGCAGTCCCTCACCGGGACAGGGAAACACTGAAGCTTTCTTT. Protein product: CASSPSPGQGNTEAFF.

This clonotype has just a few counts. The chain links TRBV29-1 to TRBJ2-5; D assignment may be TRBD1 or TRBD2 (6 bases each). Trimming took off 0 bases at V and 5 bases at J, with 16 bases between the two ends. Germline V gene data show CDR1 as SQVTM and CDR2 as ANQGSEA. This CDR3 has 15 residues. CDR3 DNA sequence: TGCAGCGTTGAAGAAGCACCCGGGGGCAGCGAGACCCAGTACTTC. This gives the protein CSVEEAPGGSETQYF.

In its sample, this clonotype was seen many times. J is TRBJ1-2 and V is TRBV20-1; perhaps TRBD1 as D (6 bases). The germline V gene has CDR1 DFQATT and CDR2 SNEGSKA (reference sequence). Trimming stripped 3 bases from V and 2 bases from J, with 19 bases between. The CDR3 extends over 16 amino acids. The DNA of the CDR3 is TGCAGTGCTAGGGAGACCCGACAGGCCAACAACTATGGCTACACCTTC. Residues: CSARETRQANNYGYTF.

To note about this clonotype: An end of the junction does not agree with germline; a read error may underlie this. The J gene is TRBJ2-1, the V gene TRBV6-2 or TRBV6-3, with D tentatively TRBD2 (6 bases). The CDR3 runs 17 residues. In germline, CDR1 is MNHEY, CDR2 SVGEGT. In nucleotides, the CDR3 is TGTGCCAGCAGTAAGGGGCGGGGCGGGGTGCTCTACAATGAGCAGTTTTTC. The encoded protein is CASSKGRGGVLYNEQFF.

The chain combines TRBV29-1 with TRBJ2-7, with D perhaps TRBD1 (6 bases). V dropped 7 bases and J dropped 0 bases, with 16 bases sitting between them. Germline loops: CDR1 SQVTM, CDR2 ANQGSEA. The CDR3 is 14 amino acids. The CDR3 reads CSGGRGSSSYEQYF. The CDR3 nucleotides read TGCAGCGGGGGAAGGGGGAGTAGCTCCTACGAGCAGTACTTC.

The chain combines TRBV7-3 with TRBJ2-1; D ambiguous. This CDR3 spans 13 amino acids. Per germline, CDR1 SGHTA and CDR2 FQGTGA. V was clipped by 1 base and J by 8 bases, with 9 bases between them. The CDR3 loop is CASSLMGVDEQFF. The CDR3 nucleotides read TGTGCCAGCAGCTTAATGGGCGTGGATGAGCAGTTCTTC.

This clonotype has only a few counts. The chain employs TRBV12-3 or TRBV12-4 and TRBJ2-7; D gene ambiguous. The CDR3 is 12 residues long. Trimming left V 0 bases short and J 5 bases short, with 5 bases between. This chain's CDR3 is CASSLAEHEQYF. The DNA for the CDR3 is TGTGCCAGCAGTTTAGCGGAGCACGAGCAGTACTTC.